The text below deals with one TCR beta chain. Trimming left V 3 bases short and J 6 bases short, with 17 bases between. The CDR3 is 14 amino acids. Germline V gives CDR1 GTSNPN, CDR2 SVGIG (reference sequence). The table came from immunoSEQ multiplex PCR; TCRdb's copy has only in-frame clones and leaves some out. Among over 95,000 clones, around 81% were seen once, and the ten largest hold roughly 10%. These data come from a study of blood T cell repertoires in COVID-19. This chain links TRBV30 with TRBJ1-2; D call uncertain. The sample taken for sequencing was peripheral blood. The TCR originated in a human donor in a cohort sampled during active COVID-19. For the CDR3, the DNA is TGTGCCTGGAGCGCGGGAGCATTCTGGAATGGCTACACCTTC. Protein: CAWSAGAFWNGYTF.